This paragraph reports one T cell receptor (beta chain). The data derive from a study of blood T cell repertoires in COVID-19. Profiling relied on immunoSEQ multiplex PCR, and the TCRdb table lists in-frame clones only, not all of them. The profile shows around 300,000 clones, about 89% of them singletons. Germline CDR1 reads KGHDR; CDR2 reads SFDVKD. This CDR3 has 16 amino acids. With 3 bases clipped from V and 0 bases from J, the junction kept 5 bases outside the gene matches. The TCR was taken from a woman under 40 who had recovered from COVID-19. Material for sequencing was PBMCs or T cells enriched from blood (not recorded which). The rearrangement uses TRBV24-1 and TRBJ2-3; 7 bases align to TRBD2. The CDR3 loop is CATSDLAGDSTDTQYF. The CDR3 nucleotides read TGTGCCACCAGTGATCTCGCGGGGGATAGCACAGATACGCAGTATTTT.